This T cell receptor beta chain is drawn from a study of cytomegalovirus exposure and HLA in healthy donors. The length of the CDR3 is 15 residues. Germline V gene data show CDR1 as SEHNR and CDR2 as FQNEAQ (reference sequence). Trimming took 6 bases from V and 4 from J, leaving 18 bases between them. The PCR used 60 Vbeta and 13 Jbeta primers. Repertoires were generated with immunoSEQ multiplex PCR, while TCRdb's copy carries only in-frame clones and drops some. The sample lists approximately 130,000 clones, 60% to 85% occurring once. Study-wide findings and caveats: Near-uniform donor sequencing depth was presumed by presence/absence analyses.

About this clone itself: Antigen unknown.

The chain has TRBV7-9 and TRBJ1-1, with TRBD1 as a possible D gene (5 bases). This clonotype was sampled from a woman aged 40 to 49 in good health and CMV-seronegative. Sample: PBMCs. This CDR3 is CASRGREAYSTEAFF. The CDR3 nucleotides read TGTGCCAGCAGAGGCAGGGAGGCATATAGCACTGAAGCTTTCTTT.